This T cell receptor (beta chain) was found in a study of blood T cell repertoires in COVID-19. Study at large: Italy, Spain and the United States were the sources of the convalescent and acute COVID-19 samples.

Per the germline V gene, CDR1 is LGHDT and CDR2 is YNNKEL (reference sequence). The V segment lost 1 base and the J segment 3 bases; nucleotides outside the gene matches: 5. The CDR3 sequence is 15 residues long. Original data processing: Estimation of nucleated cell counts relied on the amplification of reference gene primers. Profiling relied on immunoSEQ multiplex PCR, and the TCRdb table lists in-frame clones only, not all of them. The V and J calls and the clone size are those of that table, but D and trimming were determined from the DNA. The sample yields about 94,000 clones, around 80% seen once. This clone was found once.

The receptor was isolated from a human donor in a cohort sampled during active COVID-19. Sequenced material: peripheral blood. This rearrangement joins TRBV3-1 (or the pseudogene TRBV3-2) to TRBJ2-7, with TRBD2 identical over 8 bases. For the CDR3, the DNA is TGTGCCAGCAGCCAAGTCAGCGGGGGTATCTACGAGCAGTACTTC. As protein: CASSQVSGGIYEQYF.